The clone carrying this TCR beta chain was detected ten times or more. Its matching antigen is unknown. V was clipped by 3 bases and J by 0 bases, with 16 bases between them. This CDR3 spans 17 amino acids. Looked up from germline, CDR1 is MGHRA and CDR2 is YSYEKL. TCRdb analysed the reads with MiXCR anew, one entry per CDR3 protein. The sample lists fewer than 550,000 distinct CDR3 sequences; 16% were seen once. This sample was included in a study of T cell repertoires in cytomegalovirus infection. On the study more broadly: Public signatures in TCR beta pointed to CMV infection and matching HLA type.

Study-wide results and caveats: Public TCR beta family frequency separated CMV-and-HLA carriers, including in an independent cohort. CMV-specific TCR beta clonotypes restricted by HLA-C were the ones dominating the ex vivo response.

The V gene is TRBV4-1, the J gene TRBJ2-3, with a tentative D call TRBD1 (5 bases). Sequencing was carried out using CD8+ T cells from PBMCs. This sequence was found in a human donor in good health (CMV status not recorded). Some clones in this sample may be carry-over from other donors' samples. CDR3 region: CASSHQEEGASTDTQYF. The CDR3 DNA reads as TGCGCCAGCAGCCACCAGGAAGAAGGGGCTAGCACAGATACGCAGTATTTT.